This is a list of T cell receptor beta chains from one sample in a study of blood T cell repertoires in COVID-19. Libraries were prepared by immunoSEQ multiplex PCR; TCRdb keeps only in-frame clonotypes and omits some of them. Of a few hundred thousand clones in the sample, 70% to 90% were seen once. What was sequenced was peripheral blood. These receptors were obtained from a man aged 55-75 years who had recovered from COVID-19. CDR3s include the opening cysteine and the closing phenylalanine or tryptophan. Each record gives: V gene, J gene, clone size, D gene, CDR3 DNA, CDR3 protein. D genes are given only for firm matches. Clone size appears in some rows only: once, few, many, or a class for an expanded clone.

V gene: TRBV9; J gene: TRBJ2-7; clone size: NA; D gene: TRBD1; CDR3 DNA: TGTGCCAGCAGCGTGGGACAGGAGAACTACGAGCAGTACTTC; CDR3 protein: CASSVGQENYEQYF
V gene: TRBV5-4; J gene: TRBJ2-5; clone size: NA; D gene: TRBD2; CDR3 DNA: TGTGCCAGCAGCGGTCCGGGACGGGAGGGGGAGACCCAGTACTTC; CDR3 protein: CASSGPGREGETQYF
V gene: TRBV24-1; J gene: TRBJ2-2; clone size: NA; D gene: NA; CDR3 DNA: TGTGCCACCGGCGGCGGGGGCGCCGGAAAAGCCGGGGAGCTGTTTTTT; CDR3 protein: CATGGGGAGKAGELFF
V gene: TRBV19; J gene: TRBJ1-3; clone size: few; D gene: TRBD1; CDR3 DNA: TGTGCCAGTAGAACTACAGGGGGAGGAAACACCATATATTTT; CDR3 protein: CASRTTGGGNTIYF
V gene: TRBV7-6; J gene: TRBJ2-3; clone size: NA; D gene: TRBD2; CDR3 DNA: TGTGCCAGCAGCCTAGCGGGCGGGGGCGCCCTCACAGATACGCAGTATTTT; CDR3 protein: CASSLAGGGALTDTQYF
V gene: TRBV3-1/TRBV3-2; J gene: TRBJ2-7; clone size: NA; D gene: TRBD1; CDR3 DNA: TGTGCCAGCAGTCAGACAGGGCCTGGTTACGAGCAGTACTTC; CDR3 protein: CASSQTGPGYEQYF
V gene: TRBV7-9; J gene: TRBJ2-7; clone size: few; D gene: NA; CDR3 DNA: TGTGCCAGCAGCGAGGGACAAGTTACCATCTACGAGCAGTACTTC; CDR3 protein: CASSEGQVTIYEQYF
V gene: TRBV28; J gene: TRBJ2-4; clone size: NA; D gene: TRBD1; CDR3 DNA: TGTGCCAGCAGCGTACCGGGACAGGGACTAGCCAAAAACATTCAGTACTTC; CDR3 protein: CASSVPGQGLAKNIQYF
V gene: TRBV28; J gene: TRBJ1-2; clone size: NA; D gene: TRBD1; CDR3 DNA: TGTGCCAGCAGTTACAAGGACAGGGCGGTCTATGGCTACACCTTC; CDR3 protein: CASSYKDRAVYGYTF
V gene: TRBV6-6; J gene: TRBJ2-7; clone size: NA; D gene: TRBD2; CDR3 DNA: TGTGCCAGCAGTTACGAACTAGCGGGGGGGCACTACGAGCAGTACTTC; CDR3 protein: CASSYELAGGHYEQYF
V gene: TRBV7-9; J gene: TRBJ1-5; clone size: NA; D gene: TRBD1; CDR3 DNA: TGTGCCAGCAGCTCAGACAGGGGCGATCAGCCCCAGCATTTT; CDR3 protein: CASSSDRGDQPQHF
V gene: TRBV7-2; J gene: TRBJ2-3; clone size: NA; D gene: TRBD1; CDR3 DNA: TGTGCCACCGCCCGACAGGGCAGCACAGATACGCAGTATTTT; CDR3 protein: CATARQGSTDTQYF
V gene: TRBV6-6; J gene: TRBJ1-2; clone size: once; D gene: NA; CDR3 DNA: TGTGCCAGCAGACTTGCTGGAGGGGCCCTACCTTATGGCTACACCTTC; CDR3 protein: CASRLAGGALPYGYTF
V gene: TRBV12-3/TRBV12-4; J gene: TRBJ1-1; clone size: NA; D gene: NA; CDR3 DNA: TGTGCCAGCAGGGGGAGGGGTAGGGCTTTCTTT; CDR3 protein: CASRGRGRAFF
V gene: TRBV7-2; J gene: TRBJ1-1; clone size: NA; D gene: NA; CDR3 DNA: TGTGCCAGCAGCTTAGCTAGGGGTGGGAGGACTGAAGCTTTCTTT; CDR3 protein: CASSLARGGRTEAFF
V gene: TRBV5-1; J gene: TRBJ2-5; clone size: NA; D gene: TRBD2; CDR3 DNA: TGCGCCAGCAGTGACGGGACTAGCGGGGGTAGAGAGACCCAGTACTTC; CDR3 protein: CASSDGTSGGRETQYF
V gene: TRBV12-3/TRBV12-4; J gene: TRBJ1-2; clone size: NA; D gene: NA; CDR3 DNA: TGTGCCAGCAGTTCGGTTAACTATGGCTACACCTTC; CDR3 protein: CASSSVNYGYTF
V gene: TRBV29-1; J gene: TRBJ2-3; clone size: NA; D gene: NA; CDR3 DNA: TGCAGCGTTGTTTTGGAGTATGATACGCAGTATTTT; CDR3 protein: CSVVLEYDTQYF
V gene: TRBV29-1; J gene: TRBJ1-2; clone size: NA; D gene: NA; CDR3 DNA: TGCAGCGTCGGGGGGACCCTTGGCTACACCTTC; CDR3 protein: CSVGGTLGYTF
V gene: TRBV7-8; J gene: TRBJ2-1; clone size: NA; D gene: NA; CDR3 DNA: TGTGCCAGCAGCTTTGTCCAGGGTCTGTACAATGAGCAGTTCTTC; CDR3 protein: CASSFVQGLYNEQFF
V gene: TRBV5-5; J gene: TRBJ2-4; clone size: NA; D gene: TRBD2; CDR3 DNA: TGTGCCAGCAGCTTGCCGGGAGGGCTAGCCAAAAACATTCAGTACTTC; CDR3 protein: CASSLPGGLAKNIQYF
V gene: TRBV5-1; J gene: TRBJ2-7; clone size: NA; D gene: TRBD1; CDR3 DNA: TGCGCCAGCAGCTTACGTCCAGGGGGAAATCAGGTCGGGACCTACGAGCAGTACTTC; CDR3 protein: CASSLRPGGNQVGTYEQYF
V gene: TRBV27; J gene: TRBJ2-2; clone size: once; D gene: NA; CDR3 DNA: TGTGCCACCCGGGGGTTTATCACCGGGGAGCTGTTTTTT; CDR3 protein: CATRGFITGELFF
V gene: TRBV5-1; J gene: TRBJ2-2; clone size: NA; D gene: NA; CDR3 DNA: TGCGCCAGCAGAGCCCTAACGAACACCGGGGAGCTGTTTTTT; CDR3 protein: CASRALTNTGELFF
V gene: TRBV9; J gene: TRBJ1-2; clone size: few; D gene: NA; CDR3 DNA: TGTGCCAGCAGCGTAGCGATCGGAGCTAACTATGGCTACACCTTC; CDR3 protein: CASSVAIGANYGYTF